This TCR beta chain was recorded in a study of T cells in Graves' hyperthyroidism and ophthalmopathy. Overall study results and limits: The model anticipated ophthalmopathy a median about 7.1 months pre-onset.

Template material for amplifying TCR beta CDR3 regions consisted of RNA transcripts. During a first-round RT-PCR of the TCR CDR3, the HTBI primer set was used. From the multiplex PCR reads, TCRdb called clonotypes with MiXCR, one entry per CDR3 protein. The data hold 750,000 to 900,000 distinct CDR3 sequences, with 38% observed a single time. Many counts were recorded for this clonotype. The antigen is undetermined. Germline-derived CDR1 and CDR2 are KGHDR and SFDVKD. V lost 7 bases to trimming and J lost 1 base, with 12 bases between them. The CDR3 is made up of 14 amino acids. This rearrangement joins TRBV24-1 to TRBJ1-1, with a possible D match to TRBD1 (6 bases). The sequence came from a man aged 18 to 29 with Graves' hyperthyroidism. The sequenced material came from blood. CDR3 amino acids: CATRAGQSNTEAFF. Here the CDR3 DNA reads TGTGCCACCAGGGCGGGACAATCGAACACTGAAGCTTTCTTT.